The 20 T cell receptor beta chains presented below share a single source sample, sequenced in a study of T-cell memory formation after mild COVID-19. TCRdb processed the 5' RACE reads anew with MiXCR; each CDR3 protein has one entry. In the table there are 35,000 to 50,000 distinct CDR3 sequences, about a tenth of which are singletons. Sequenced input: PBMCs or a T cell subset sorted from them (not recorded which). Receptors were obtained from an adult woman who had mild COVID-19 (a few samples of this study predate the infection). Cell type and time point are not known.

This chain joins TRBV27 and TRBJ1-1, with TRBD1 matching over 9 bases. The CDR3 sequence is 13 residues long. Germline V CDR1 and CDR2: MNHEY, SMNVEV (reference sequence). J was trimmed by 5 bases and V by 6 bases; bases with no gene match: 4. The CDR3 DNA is TGTGCCAGCAGATTGACAGGGGGTACTGAAGCTTTCTTT. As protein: CASRLTGGTEAFF.

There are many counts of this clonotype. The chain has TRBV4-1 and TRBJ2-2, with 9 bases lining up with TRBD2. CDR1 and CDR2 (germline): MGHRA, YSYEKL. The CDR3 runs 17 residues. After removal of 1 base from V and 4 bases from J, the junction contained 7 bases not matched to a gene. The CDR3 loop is CASSQGRREGLTGELFF. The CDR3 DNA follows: TGCGCCAGCAGCCAAGGGCGGCGGGAGGGCCTCACCGGGGAGCTGTTTTTT.

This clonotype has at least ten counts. In DNA, the CDR3 is TGTGCCAGTAGTATCGACAGGAACTATGGCTACACCTTC. Encoded protein: CASSIDRNYGYTF. The chain has TRBV19 and TRBJ1-2, with D possibly matching TRBD1 (6 bases). Germline V gene lookup returns CDR1 LNHDA and CDR2 SQIVND (reference sequence). V gave up 3 bases and J gave up 2 bases, with 7 bases separating them. This CDR3 has 13 amino acids.

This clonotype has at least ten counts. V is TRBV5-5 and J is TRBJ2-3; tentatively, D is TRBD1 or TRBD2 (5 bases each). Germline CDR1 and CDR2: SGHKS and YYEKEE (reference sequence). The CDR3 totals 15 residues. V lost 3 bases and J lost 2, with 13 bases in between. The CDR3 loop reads CASSWDPHPTDTQYF. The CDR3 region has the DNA TGTGCCAGCAGCTGGGACCCCCACCCCACAGATACGCAGTATTTT.

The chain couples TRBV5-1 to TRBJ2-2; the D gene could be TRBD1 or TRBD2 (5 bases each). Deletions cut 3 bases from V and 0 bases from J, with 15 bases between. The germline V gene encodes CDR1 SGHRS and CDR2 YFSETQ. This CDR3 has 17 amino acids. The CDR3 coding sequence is TGCGCCAGCAGCTCGAACGGGGCTAACGCGAACACCGGGGAGCTGTTTTTT. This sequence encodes CASSSNGANANTGELFF.

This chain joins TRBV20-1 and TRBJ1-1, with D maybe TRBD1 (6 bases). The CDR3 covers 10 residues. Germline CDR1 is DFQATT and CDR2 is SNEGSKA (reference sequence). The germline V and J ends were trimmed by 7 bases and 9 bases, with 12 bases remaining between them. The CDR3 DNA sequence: TGCAGTGGTACAGGGAGAAAAGCTTTCTTT. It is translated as CSGTGRKAFF.

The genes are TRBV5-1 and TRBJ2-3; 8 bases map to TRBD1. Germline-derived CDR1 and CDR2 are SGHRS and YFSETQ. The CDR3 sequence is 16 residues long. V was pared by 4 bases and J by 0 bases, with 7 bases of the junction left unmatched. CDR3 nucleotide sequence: TGCGCCAGCAGCCCCCGCCAGGGGGCTAGCACAGATACGCAGTATTTT. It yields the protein CASSPRQGASTDTQYF.

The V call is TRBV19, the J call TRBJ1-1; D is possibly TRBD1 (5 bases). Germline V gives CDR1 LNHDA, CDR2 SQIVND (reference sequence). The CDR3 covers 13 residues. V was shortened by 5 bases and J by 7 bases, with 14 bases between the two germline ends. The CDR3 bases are TGTGCCAGTAGTGCCCGGGGACGGCTTGAAGCTTTCTTT. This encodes CASSARGRLEAFF.

Written as DNA, the CDR3 is TGTGCCAGCACTCCCGGATACGGACAAAACTACGAGCAGTACTTC. Its translation: CASTPGYGQNYEQYF. The gene calls are TRBV6-1 and TRBJ2-7, with D perhaps matching TRBD1 (5 bases). CDR1 and CDR2 from the germline V gene are MNHNS and SASEGT. V shed 7 bases and J shed 3 bases, with 19 bases lying between them. CDR3 length: 15 amino acids.

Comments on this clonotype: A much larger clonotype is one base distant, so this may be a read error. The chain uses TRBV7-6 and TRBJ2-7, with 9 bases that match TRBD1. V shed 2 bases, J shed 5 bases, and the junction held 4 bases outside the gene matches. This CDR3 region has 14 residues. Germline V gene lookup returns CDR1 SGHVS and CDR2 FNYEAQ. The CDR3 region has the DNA TGTGCCAGCAGCTTACAGGGACAGGGAAACGAGCAGTACTTC. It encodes CASSLQGQGNEQYF. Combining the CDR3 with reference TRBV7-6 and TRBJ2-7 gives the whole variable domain GAGVSQSPRYKVTKRGQDVALRCDPISGHVSLYWYRQALGQGPEFLTYFNYEAQQDKSGLPNDRFSAERPEGSISTLTIQRTEQRDSAMYRCASSLQGQGNEQYFGPGTRLTVT.

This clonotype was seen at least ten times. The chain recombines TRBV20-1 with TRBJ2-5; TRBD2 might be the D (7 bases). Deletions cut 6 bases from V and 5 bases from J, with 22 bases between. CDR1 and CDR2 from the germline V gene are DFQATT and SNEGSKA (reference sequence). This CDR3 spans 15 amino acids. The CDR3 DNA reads TGCAGTGCCACCCAGACAGGCCGGGGGGTGGAGACCCAGTACTTC. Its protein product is CSATQTGRGVETQYF.

The CDR3 DNA reads TGCGCCAGCAGCCAAACCTACCCAGGGACAGGCGCTGCCTACGAGCAGTACTTC. As protein: CASSQTYPGTGAAYEQYF. The gene calls are TRBV4-1 and TRBJ2-7; 8 bases agree with TRBD1. J lost 2 bases, V lost 2 bases, and 14 bases had no gene match. There are 18 residues in the CDR3. CDR1 and CDR2 from the germline V gene are MGHRA and YSYEKL.

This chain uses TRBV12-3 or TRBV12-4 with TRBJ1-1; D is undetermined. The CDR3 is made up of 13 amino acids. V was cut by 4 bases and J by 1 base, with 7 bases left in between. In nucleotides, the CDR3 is TGTGCCAGCAGTTCCGATGCGAACACTGAAGCTTTCTTT. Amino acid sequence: CASSSDANTEAFF.

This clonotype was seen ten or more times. Here the CDR3 DNA reads TGCGCCAGCAGCTTGGGATCGAACACTGAAGCTTTCTTT. As protein: CASSLGSNTEAFF. The chain has TRBV5-1 and TRBJ1-1; D gene uncertain. Looked up from germline, CDR1 is SGHRS and CDR2 is YFSETQ. V shed 0 bases and J shed 1 base, with 4 bases lying between them. CDR3 size: 13 residues.

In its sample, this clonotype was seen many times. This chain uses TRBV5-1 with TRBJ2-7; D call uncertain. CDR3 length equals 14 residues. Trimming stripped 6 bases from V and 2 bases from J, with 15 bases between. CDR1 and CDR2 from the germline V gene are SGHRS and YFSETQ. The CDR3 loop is CASTPNSFTYEQYF. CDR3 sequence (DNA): TGCGCCAGCACCCCAAACAGCTTTACCTACGAGCAGTACTTC.

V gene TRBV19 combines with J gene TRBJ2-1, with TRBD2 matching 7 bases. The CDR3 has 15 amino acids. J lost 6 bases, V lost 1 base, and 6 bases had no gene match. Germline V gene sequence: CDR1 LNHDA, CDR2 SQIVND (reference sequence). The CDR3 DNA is TGTGCCAGTAGTATAGGTGGGGGGGTCGGCAATGAGCAGTTCTTC. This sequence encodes CASSIGGGVGNEQFF.

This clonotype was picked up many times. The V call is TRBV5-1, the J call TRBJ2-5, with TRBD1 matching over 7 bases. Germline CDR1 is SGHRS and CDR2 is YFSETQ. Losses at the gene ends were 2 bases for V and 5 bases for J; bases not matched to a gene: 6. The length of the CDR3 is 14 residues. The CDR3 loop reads CASSFDRVGETQYF. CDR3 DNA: TGCGCCAGCAGCTTCGACAGGGTAGGGGAGACCCAGTACTTC.

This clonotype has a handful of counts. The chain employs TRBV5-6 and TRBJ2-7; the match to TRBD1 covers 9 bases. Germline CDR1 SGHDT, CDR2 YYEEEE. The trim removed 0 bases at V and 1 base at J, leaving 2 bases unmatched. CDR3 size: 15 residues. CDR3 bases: TGTGCCAGCAGCTTGGTAGGGACAGGGTCCTACGAGCAGTACTTC. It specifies CASSLVGTGSYEQYF. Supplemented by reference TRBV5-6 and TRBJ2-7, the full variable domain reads DAGVTQSPTHLIKTRGQQVTLRCSPKSGHDTVSWYQQALGQGPQFIFQYYEEEERQRGNFPDRFSGHQFPNYSSELNVNALLLGDSALYLCASSLVGTGSYEQYFGPGTRLTVT.

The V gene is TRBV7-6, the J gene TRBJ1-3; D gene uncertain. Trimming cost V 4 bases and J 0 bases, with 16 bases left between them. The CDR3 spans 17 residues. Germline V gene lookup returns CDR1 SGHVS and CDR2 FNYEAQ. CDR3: CASSSRPGLTSGNTIYF. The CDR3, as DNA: TGTGCCAGCAGCTCCAGACCTGGACTCACCTCTGGAAACACCATATATTTT.

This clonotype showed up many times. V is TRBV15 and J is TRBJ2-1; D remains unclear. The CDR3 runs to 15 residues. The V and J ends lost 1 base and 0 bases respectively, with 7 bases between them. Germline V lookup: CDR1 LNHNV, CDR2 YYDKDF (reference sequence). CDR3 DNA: TGTGCCACCAGCAGAGTAAAGAGCTCCTACAATGAGCAGTTCTTC. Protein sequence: CATSRVKSSYNEQFF.